The entry below describes one T cell receptor (beta chain). Original data processing: Quantification of nucleated cells was approximated via reference gene primer amplification. Assay used: immunoSEQ multiplex PCR; TCRdb lists only in-frame clones, some missing. Clonal size and the V and J genes are those of that table, whereas D and trimming came from the DNA. The sample holds 400,000 or so clones, roughly 86% seen once. Trimming left V 6 bases short and J 1 base short, with 16 bases between. Per germline, CDR1 MNHNY and CDR2 SVGAGI (reference sequence). The CDR3 spans 16 residues. This specimen comes from a study of blood T cell repertoires in COVID-19. Study context: From the United States, Italy and Spain came samples of acute and convalescent COVID-19. T cells, B-cell-depleted T cells, or PBMCs provided the cDNA or gDNA that served as material.

Material: peripheral blood. The TCR sequence derives from a human donor in a cohort sampled during active COVID-19. The chain uses TRBV6-6 and TRBJ2-1; D remains ambiguous. CDR3 amino acids: CASSPRSLDSYNEQFF. The CDR3 nucleotides are TGTGCCAGCAGCCCCCGGTCGCTCGATTCCTACAATGAGCAGTTCTTC.